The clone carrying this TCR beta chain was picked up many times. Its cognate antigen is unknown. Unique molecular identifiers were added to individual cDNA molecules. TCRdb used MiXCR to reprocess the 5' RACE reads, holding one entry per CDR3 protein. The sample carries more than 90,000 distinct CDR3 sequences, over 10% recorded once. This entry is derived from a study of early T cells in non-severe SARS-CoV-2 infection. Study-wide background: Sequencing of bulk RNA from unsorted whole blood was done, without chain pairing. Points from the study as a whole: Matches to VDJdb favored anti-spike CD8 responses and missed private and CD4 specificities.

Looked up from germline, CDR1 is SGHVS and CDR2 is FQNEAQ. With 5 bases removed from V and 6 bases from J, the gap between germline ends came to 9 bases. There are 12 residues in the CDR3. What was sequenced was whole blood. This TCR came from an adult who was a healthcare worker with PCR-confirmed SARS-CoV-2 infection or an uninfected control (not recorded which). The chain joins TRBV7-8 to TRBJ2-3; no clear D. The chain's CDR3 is CASSPGRDTQYF. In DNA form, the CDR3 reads TGTGCCAGCAGCCCTGGAAGGGATACGCAGTATTTT.